This TCR beta chain was identified in a study of graft-versus-host responses after intestinal transplantation. Profiling relied on immunoSEQ multiplex PCR, and the TCRdb table lists in-frame clones only, not all of them. The data show 35,000 to 40,000 clones, with about 93% seen just once and about 0.78% held by the top ten. The source material was PBMCs, sampled 16 days after intestinal transplant. The TCR was taken from a human patient who received an intestinal transplant, so some T cells may come from the graft donor.

The CDR3: CASSMTSGTDTQYF. The CDR3 nucleotides read TGTGCCAGCAGCATGACTAGCGGGACAGATACGCAGTATTTT. V usage is TRBV9 and J usage is TRBJ2-3; TRBD2 matches at 10 bases. The CDR3 length is 14 residues. After removal of 4 bases from V and 3 bases from J, the junction contained 2 bases not matched to a gene. The germline CDR1 and CDR2 sequences are SGDLS and YYNGEE. Full variable domain (outside the CDR3, taken from reference TRBV9 and TRBJ2-3): DSGVTQTPKHLITATGQRVTLRCSPRSGDLSVYWYQQSLDQGLQFLIQYYNGEERAKGNILERFSAQQFPDLHSELNLSSLELGDSALYFCASSMTSGTDTQYFGPGTRLTVL.